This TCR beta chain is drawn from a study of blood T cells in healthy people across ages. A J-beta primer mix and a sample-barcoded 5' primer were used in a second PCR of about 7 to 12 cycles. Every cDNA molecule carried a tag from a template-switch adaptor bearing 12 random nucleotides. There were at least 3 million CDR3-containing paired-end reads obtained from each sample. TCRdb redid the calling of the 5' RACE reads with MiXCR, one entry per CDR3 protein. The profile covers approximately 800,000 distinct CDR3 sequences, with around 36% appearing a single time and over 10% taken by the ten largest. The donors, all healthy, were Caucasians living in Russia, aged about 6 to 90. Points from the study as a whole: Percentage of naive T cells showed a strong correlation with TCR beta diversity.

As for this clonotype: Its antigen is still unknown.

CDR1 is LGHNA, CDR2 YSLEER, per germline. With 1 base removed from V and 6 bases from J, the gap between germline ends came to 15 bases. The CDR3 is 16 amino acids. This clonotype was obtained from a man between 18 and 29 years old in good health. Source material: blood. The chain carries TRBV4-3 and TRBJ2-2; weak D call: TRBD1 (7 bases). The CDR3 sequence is CASSQALGRGAGELFF. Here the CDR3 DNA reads TGCGCCAGCAGCCAAGCCTTGGGCAGGGGGGCCGGGGAGCTGTTTTTT.